This T cell receptor beta chain derives from a study of CD8+CD57+ T cells in acquired aplastic anemia. At the level of the study: The average for DNA from sorted CD4+ and CD8+ cells was about 2.9 ug. Overall study results and limits: Significance was not reached for CD8+ Simpson's diversity between patients and controls. Both patients and controls carried the same twenty-nine CD8+ CDR3 sequences.

According to the study, genomic DNA was the template for TCR beta VDJ and CDR3 profiling. TCRdb analysed the reads with MiXCR anew, one entry per CDR3 protein. The repertoire includes about 160,000 distinct CDR3 sequences, around 43% of them detected once, and 2.5% to 4% sits in the top ten. To note about this clonotype: No antigen is known for it.

Those patients picked for sequencing had displayed CD8+CD57+ cell expansion on flow cytometry. At the time of blood sampling, patients had not yet received any therapy. Germline V gene sequence: CDR1 LGHNA, CDR2 YSLEER. This CDR3 is built from 17 residues. V dropped 0 bases and J dropped 3 bases, with 14 bases sitting between them. The origin of this receptor is a human donor with aplastic anemia. The sequencing sample was made of sorted CD4+, CD8+, or CD8+CD57+ T cells (not recorded which) from PBMCs. V usage is TRBV4-3 and J usage is TRBJ1-4, with a weak D call TRBD1 (5 bases). The CDR3 DNA reads TGCGCCAGCAGCCAAGACCGGGACCTTGGGCCTAATGAAAAACTGTTTTTT. This gives the protein CASSQDRDLGPNEKLFF.